These 15 T cell receptor beta chains share one sample of origin, sequenced in a study of T cell responses to AZD1222 COVID-19 vaccine. Some clones are missing from TCRdb's copy, which holds only in-frame ones; the method was immunoSEQ multiplex PCR. The profile shows over 100,000 clones, about nine tenths of them singletons. The specimen was peripheral blood, collected 28 days after the second AZD1222 dose. The source is an adult who received the AZD1222 COVID-19 vaccine.

The chain combines TRBV19 with TRBJ1-1, with D hard to call. The CDR3 contains 14 residues. Trimming cost V 1 base and J 2 bases, with 8 bases left between them. Germline CDR1 and CDR2: LNHDA and SQIVND (reference sequence). The CDR3 spells CASSIGAANTEAFF. The CDR3, as DNA: TGTGCCAGTAGTATAGGGGCAGCCAACACTGAAGCTTTCTTT.

This clone was found once. The chain employs TRBV5-1 and TRBJ1-1, with D possibly being TRBD1 (6 bases). CDR3 length equals 13 residues. The germline gives CDR1 SGHRS, CDR2 YFSETQ. The V end was cut by 4 bases, the J end by 2 bases, with 9 bases between. The CDR3 spells CASSQQGNTEAFF. The DNA of the CDR3 is TGCGCCAGCAGCCAACAGGGCAACACTGAAGCTTTCTTT.

This CDR3 is CASSSHLLWGMGTEAFF. For the CDR3, the DNA is TGTGCCAGCAGCTCCCACCTTTTATGGGGTATGGGCACTGAAGCTTTCTTT. J is TRBJ1-1 and V is TRBV7-8; D uncertain. The CDR3 runs 17 residues. Trimming took 4 bases from V and 4 from J, leaving 22 bases between them. The germline V gene has CDR1 SGHVS and CDR2 FQNEAQ.

The chain employs TRBV6-6 and TRBJ1-4; D call uncertain. The CDR3 has 14 amino acids. Germline V lookup: CDR1 MNHNY, CDR2 SVGAGI (reference sequence). V lost 4 bases and J lost 5, with 11 bases in between. The CDR3 bases are TGTGCCAGCAGTTTCGGCAGAAAGAATGAAAAACTGTTTTTT. Protein sequence: CASSFGRKNEKLFF.

The chain uses TRBV6-5 and TRBJ1-4; D is uncertain. The CDR3 runs 13 residues. V lost 7 bases, J lost 4 bases, and 10 bases lay in between. Germline CDR1 is MNHEY and CDR2 is SVGAGI. CDR3 sequence: CASTRGFNEKLFF. For the CDR3, the DNA is TGTGCCAGCACCCGGGGTTTTAATGAAAAACTGTTTTTT.

CDR3 coding DNA: TGTGCCAGCAGCTTCTGGGGCGGCGCCGGGGAGCTGTTTTTT. It encodes CASSFWGGAGELFF. This rearrangement joins TRBV11-2 to TRBJ2-2, with TRBD1 as a possible D gene (5 bases). Per germline, CDR1 SGHAT and CDR2 FQNNGV. V lost 3 bases to trimming and J lost 6 bases, with 11 bases between them. The CDR3 extends over 14 amino acids.

This clone was seen a single time. The chain combines TRBV9 with TRBJ2-3; 7 bases match TRBD2. This CDR3 spans 17 amino acids. The junction had 7 bases not matched to a gene; V was cut back by 0 bases and J by 0 bases. The germline gives CDR1 SGDLS, CDR2 YYNGEE. CDR3 protein: CASSVGERGPSTDTQYF. The CDR3 bases are TGTGCCAGCAGCGTAGGAGAGCGGGGACCTAGCACAGATACGCAGTATTTT.

V is TRBV29-1 and J is TRBJ2-3; 8 bases line up with TRBD1. V lost 0 bases, J lost 0 bases, and 11 bases stayed unmatched. The CDR3 is 18 residues long. CDR1 is SQVTM, CDR2 ANQGSEA, per germline. The chain's CDR3 is CSVEDRQGAKISTDTQYF. CDR3 DNA sequence: TGCAGCGTTGAAGATCGGCAGGGGGCTAAAATTAGCACAGATACGCAGTATTTT.

V and J are TRBV27 and TRBJ2-1; 7 bases map to TRBD1. The CDR3 is 14 residues long. V gave up 5 bases and J gave up 6 bases; unmatched junction bases: 7. CDR1 MNHEY and CDR2 SMNVEV come from the germline V gene (reference sequence). CDR3 sequence: CASSRDRRLNEQFF. The CDR3 coding sequence is TGTGCCAGCAGTCGGGACAGAAGACTCAATGAGCAGTTCTTC.

The chain employs TRBV19 and TRBJ2-2; maybe TRBD2 (6 bases). The CDR3 length is 15 residues. The germline V gene encodes CDR1 LNHDA and CDR2 SQIVND (reference sequence). V lost 10 bases to trimming and J lost 4 bases, with 19 bases between them. As DNA, the CDR3 is TGTGCCACTCAACGCGGGGCCCGATTCACCGGGGAGCTGTTTTTT. It is translated as CATQRGARFTGELFF.

This chain connects TRBV29-1 to TRBJ1-2; D possibly corresponds to TRBD1 (5 bases). V lost 7 bases to trimming and J lost 2 bases, with 11 bases between them. There are 12 residues in the CDR3. Germline values: CDR1 SQVTM, CDR2 ANQGSEA. CDR3: CSASGANYGYTF. CDR3 DNA: TGCAGCGCGTCCGGGGCCAACTATGGCTACACCTTC.

This chain joins TRBV7-2 and TRBJ2-3; D is possibly TRBD2 (5 bases). The germline V and J ends were trimmed by 2 bases and 6 bases, with 6 bases remaining between them. The CDR3 runs to 12 residues. From germline, CDR1 is SGHTA and CDR2 FQGNSA. CDR3 residues: CASSLWRDTQYF. The CDR3 DNA reads TGTGCCAGCAGCTTATGGAGGGATACGCAGTATTTT. Combining the CDR3 with reference TRBV7-2 and TRBJ2-3 gives the whole variable domain GAGVSQSPSNKVTEKGKDVELRCDPISGHTALYWYRQSLGQGLEFLIYFQGNSAPDKSGLPSDRFSAERTGGSVSTLTIQRTQQEDSAVYLCASSLWRDTQYFGPGTRLTVL.

This rearrangement joins TRBV29-1 to TRBJ1-6; weak D call: TRBD1 (5 bases). This CDR3 contains 14 residues. Germline V CDR1 and CDR2: SQVTM, ANQGSEA. Trimming shortened V by 4 bases and J by 5 bases, and 12 bases separated the two germline ends. CDR3 sequence (DNA): TGCAGCGTTGTGTCAGGGCTCAATAATTCACCCCTCCACTTT. Protein product: CSVVSGLNNSPLHF.

The V gene is TRBV7-8, the J gene TRBJ1-1; 7 bases align to TRBD1. Per the germline V gene, CDR1 is SGHVS and CDR2 is FQNEAQ. The length of the CDR3 is 13 residues. V shed 3 bases, J shed 5 bases, and the junction held 3 bases outside the gene matches. In nucleotides, the CDR3 is TGTGCCAGCAGCTTCACAGGGGCTACTGAAGCTTTCTTT. This gives the protein CASSFTGATEAFF.

This CDR3 is CAISPRADQETQYF. The CDR3 coding sequence is TGTGCCATCAGCCCCCGAGCGGACCAAGAGACCCAGTACTTC. The chain has TRBV10-3 and TRBJ2-5; a possible D gene is TRBD2 (5 bases). Deletions cut 6 bases from V and 0 bases from J, with 11 bases between. The CDR3 is 14 residues long. Germline V lookup: CDR1 ENHRY, CDR2 SYGVKD.